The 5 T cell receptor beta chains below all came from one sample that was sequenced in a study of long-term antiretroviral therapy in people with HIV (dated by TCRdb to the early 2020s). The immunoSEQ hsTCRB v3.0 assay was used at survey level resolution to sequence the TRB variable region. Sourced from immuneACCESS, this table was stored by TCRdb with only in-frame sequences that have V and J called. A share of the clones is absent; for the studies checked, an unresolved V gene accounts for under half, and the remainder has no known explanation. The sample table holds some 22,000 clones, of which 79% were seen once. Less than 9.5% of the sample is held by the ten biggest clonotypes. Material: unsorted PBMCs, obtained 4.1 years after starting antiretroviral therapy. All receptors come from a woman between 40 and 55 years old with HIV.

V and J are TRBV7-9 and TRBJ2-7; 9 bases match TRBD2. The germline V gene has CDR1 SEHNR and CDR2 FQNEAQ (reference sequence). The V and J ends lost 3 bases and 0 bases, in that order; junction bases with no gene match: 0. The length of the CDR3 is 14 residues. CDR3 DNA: TGTGCCAGCAGCTTTAGCGGGGGCTCCTACGAGCAGTACTTC. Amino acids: CASSFSGGSYEQYF.

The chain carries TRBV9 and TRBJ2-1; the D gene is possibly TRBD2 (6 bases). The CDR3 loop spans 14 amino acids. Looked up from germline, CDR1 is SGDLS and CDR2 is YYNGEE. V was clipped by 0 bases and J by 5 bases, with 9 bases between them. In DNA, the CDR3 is TGTGCCAGCAGCGTAGGGACTACGGACAATGAGCAGTTCTTC. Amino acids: CASSVGTTDNEQFF.

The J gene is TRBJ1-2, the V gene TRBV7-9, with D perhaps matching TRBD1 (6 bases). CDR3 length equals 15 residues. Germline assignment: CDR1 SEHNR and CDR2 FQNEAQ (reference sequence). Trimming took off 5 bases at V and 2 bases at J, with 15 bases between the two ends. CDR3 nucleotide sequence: TGTGCCAGCAGCACGTCAAAGGGGGAAAACTATGGCTACACCTTC. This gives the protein CASSTSKGENYGYTF.

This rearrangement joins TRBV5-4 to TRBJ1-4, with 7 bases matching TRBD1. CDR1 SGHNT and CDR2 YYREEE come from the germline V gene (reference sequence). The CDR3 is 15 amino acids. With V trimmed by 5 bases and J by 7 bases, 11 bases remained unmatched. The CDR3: CASRKGTESSEKLFF. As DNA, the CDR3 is TGTGCCAGCAGGAAAGGGACAGAATCTAGTGAAAAACTGTTTTTT.

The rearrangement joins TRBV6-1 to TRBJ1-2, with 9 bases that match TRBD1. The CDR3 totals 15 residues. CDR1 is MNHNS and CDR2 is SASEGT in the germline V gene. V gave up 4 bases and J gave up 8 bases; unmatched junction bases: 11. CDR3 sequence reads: CASSGTGTGLRGYTF. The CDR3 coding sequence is TGTGCCAGCAGTGGAACCGGGACAGGGCTACGGGGCTACACCTTC.